This T cell receptor beta chain was sequenced during a study of tumor-infiltrating lymphocytes in primary liver carcinoma. A constant-region primer served to make TCR beta cDNA from roughly 500 ng total RNA. Libraries covering TCR beta were generated through three nested multiplex PCR rounds (using a slightly modified ARM-PCR). Use of TRBV1-TRBV30 forward primers with a C-beta reverse primer characterized the first two PCR rounds, which lasted about 10 cycles each. TCRdb itself ran the multiplex PCR reads through MiXCR, one entry per CDR3 protein. The repertoire holds 40,000 to 55,000 distinct CDR3 sequences, with 55% to 75% as singletons. Trimming removed 4 bases at V and 4 bases at J, with 11 bases between. Germline V CDR1 and CDR2: SNHLY, FYNNEI. This CDR3 has 14 residues. From about 20-30 mg of unsorted bulk tissue, DNA and RNA were co-extracted together.

V usage is TRBV2 and J usage is TRBJ1-5; D is unclear. The TCR sequence derives from a man aged 35 to 55 with primary liver carcinoma and hepatitis B virus infection. The sample consisted of liver tumor tissue from sampling region 5. Described subset: tumor region T5, tumor centre. The CDR3 DNA sequence: TGTGCCAGCAGTGCCCCGATAGTTAATCAGCCCCAGCATTTT. Translating it yields CASSAPIVNQPQHF.